This passage covers 26 T cell receptor beta chains from one sample sequenced in a study of vaccination effects on CD4 cells after COVID-19. The protocol was immunoSEQ multiplex PCR, while the TCRdb copy is restricted to in-frame clones and leaves out a portion. The data show about 68,000 clones, with roughly 80% seen just once and more than 9% held by the top ten. Using viral peptide pools, the ViraFEST assay grew out antigen-specific CD4+ T cells prior to sequencing. Culture lasted roughly 9 days before CD4+ T cell isolation. Testing of the vaccine recipients showed negative nucleocapsid antibodies and no prior SARS-CoV-2 infection. Their antigens remain unidentified. The sequenced sample was CD4+ T cells from PBMCs cultured with SARS-CoV-2 spike peptides, obtained before COVID-19 vaccination. Receptors were obtained from a human donor who received a COVID-19 vaccine.

This clone was observed a single time. The rearrangement joins TRBV2 to TRBJ2-2; TRBD2 aligns across 9 bases. There are 15 residues in the CDR3. Germline V gene data show CDR1 as SNHLY and CDR2 as FYNNEI. The ends lost 7 bases at V and 4 bases at J; junction bases unmatched: 7. CDR3 residues: CASTARLAATGELFF. The CDR3 nucleotides read TGTGCCAGCACCGCGCGACTAGCGGCCACCGGGGAGCTGTTTTTT.

The chain carries TRBV18 and TRBJ2-5; D not certain. Per the germline V gene, CDR1 is KGHSH and CDR2 is LQKENI. V lost 0 bases and J lost 2, with 7 bases in between. CDR3 length: 14 residues. The CDR3 DNA follows: TGTGCCAGCTCACCACCATCCGTACAAGAGACCCAGTACTTC. Its translation: CASSPPSVQETQYF.

V is TRBV6-1 and J is TRBJ1-4; the match to TRBD1 covers 12 bases. The CDR3 sequence is 18 residues long. Germline lookup yields CDR1 MNHNS and CDR2 SASEGT. V shed 3 bases, J shed 3 bases, and the junction held 8 bases outside the gene matches. The CDR3 DNA reads as TGTGCCAGCAGTGACCCCGGGACAGGGGGCCTTGCTAATGAAAAACTGTTTTTT. It specifies CASSDPGTGGLANEKLFF.

DNA of the CDR3: TGTGCCTGGAGCGTAACAGGTGCTAATGAAAAACTGTTTTTT. The encoded protein is CAWSVTGANEKLFF. The rearrangement uses TRBV30 and TRBJ1-4, with a possible D match to TRBD1 (5 bases). Germline-derived CDR1 and CDR2 are GTSNPN and SVGIG (reference sequence). The ends were cut back, 3 bases at V and 3 bases at J, with 11 bases in the middle. The CDR3 totals 14 residues.

The chain employs TRBV3-1 (or the pseudogene TRBV3-2) and TRBJ2-5, with D hard to call. Germline lookup yields CDR1 LGHDT and CDR2 YNNKEL (reference sequence). There are 12 residues in the CDR3. Trimming removed 3 bases at V and 5 bases at J, with 7 bases between. The CDR3 DNA is TGTGCCAGCAGCCAGGGTCTCGAGACCCAGTACTTC. It specifies CASSQGLETQYF.

The chain has TRBV7-2 and TRBJ2-5, with 7 bases fitting TRBD1. CDR1 and CDR2 from the germline V gene are SGHTA and FQGNSA. V was pared by 1 base and J by 4 bases, with 3 bases of the junction left unmatched. CDR3 size: 14 residues. The CDR3 region is CASSLGAGGETQYF. The CDR3 bases are TGTGCCAGCAGCTTAGGGGCAGGGGGAGAGACCCAGTACTTC.

With respect to this clone: One end of the junction varies from germline; a read error may be responsible. The same CDR3 arises from other DNA sequences in this sample as well. The chain is built from TRBV11-2 and TRBJ2-2, with a possible D match to TRBD2 (5 bases). CDR1 and CDR2 from the germline V gene are SGHAT and FQNNGV. CDR3 size: 13 residues. This CDR3 reads CASREWSTGELFF. CDR3 nucleotide sequence: TGTGCCAGCAGGGAATGGAGCACCGGGGAGCTATTTTTT.

The V gene is TRBV24-1, the J gene TRBJ1-2, with D unclear. This CDR3 contains 13 residues. Germline values: CDR1 KGHDR, CDR2 SFDVKD. With 5 bases removed from V and 8 bases from J, the gap between germline ends came to 14 bases. The CDR3 coding sequence is TGTGCCACCAGTGTTGGGGTTGCGGGCGGCTACACCTTC. Protein sequence: CATSVGVAGGYTF.

The V call is TRBV5-1, the J call TRBJ1-4; D unresolved. The CDR3 extends over 14 amino acids. Germline loops: CDR1 SGHRS, CDR2 YFSETQ. V shed 0 bases and J shed 2 bases, with 5 bases lying between them. As DNA, the CDR3 is TGCGCCAGCAGCTTGGACAGCACTAATGAAAAACTGTTTTTT. Translating gives CASSLDSTNEKLFF.

The chain couples TRBV19 to TRBJ1-1; 8 bases are a match to TRBD1. CDR3 length equals 13 residues. CDR1 and CDR2 (germline): LNHDA, SQIVND (reference sequence). Trimming removed 7 bases from V and 1 base from J; junction bases left unmatched: 2. The CDR3 nucleotides read TGTGCCAGTAAAGACAGGGGGAACACTGAAGCTTTCTTT. Translating it yields CASKDRGNTEAFF.

The J gene is TRBJ1-2, the V gene TRBV7-9; no definite D call. The V end was cut by 8 bases, the J end by 0 bases, with 7 bases between. The CDR3 spans 12 residues. Germline V gene lookup returns CDR1 SEHNR and CDR2 FQNEAQ (reference sequence). The CDR3 DNA reads as TGTGCCAGCGACGCCACTAACTATGGCTACACCTTC. As protein: CASDATNYGYTF.

The chain uses TRBV2 and TRBJ2-5, with D unclear. The CDR3 extends over 13 amino acids. The V gene's germline CDR1 is SNHLY and CDR2 FYNNEI. Between the trimmed V and J ends, which lost 3 bases and 5 bases, there was a span of 10 bases. The CDR3 nucleotides are TGTGCCAGCAGTGATTTGCGGCGTGAGACCCAGTACTTC. It yields the protein CASSDLRRETQYF. The complete variable domain, with remaining parts taken from reference TRBV2 and TRBJ2-5, reads EPEVTQTPSHQVTQMGQEVILRCVPISNHLYFYWYRQILGQKVEFLVSFYNNEISEKSEIFDDQFSVERPDGSNFTLKIRSTKLEDSAMYFCASSDLRRETQYFGPGTRLLVL.

The J gene is TRBJ2-5, the V gene TRBV3-1 (or the pseudogene TRBV3-2), with 8 bases fitting TRBD1. In germline, CDR1 is LGHDT, CDR2 YNNKEL (reference sequence). Germline trimming cut 1 base from V and 5 bases from J; bases unmatched to any gene: 3. The CDR3 is 14 residues long. The CDR3 DNA reads as TGTGCCAGCAGCCAAGGAACAGGGGGGGAGACCCAGTACTTC. It encodes CASSQGTGGETQYF.

The genes are TRBV2 and TRBJ2-5; D is perhaps TRBD1 (5 bases). Trimming left V 3 bases short and J 4 bases short, with 9 bases between. Per the germline V gene, CDR1 is SNHLY and CDR2 is FYNNEI. The CDR3 spans 13 residues. The CDR3 DNA reads as TGTGCCAGCAGTGATCGGACAAGAGAGACCCAGTACTTC. Translation: CASSDRTRETQYF.

The genes are TRBV6-6 and TRBJ1-3; D gene uncertain. Trimming took off 2 bases at V and 4 bases at J, with 12 bases between the two ends. The CDR3 runs to 15 residues. Germline CDR1 MNHNY, CDR2 SVGAGI (reference sequence). The CDR3 region has the DNA TGTGCCAGCAGTTACGAAGTTTCAGGAGGAAACACCATATATTTT. Translating gives CASSYEVSGGNTIYF.

This chain uses TRBV20-1 with TRBJ1-2; D gene uncertain. The length of the CDR3 is 12 residues. The V end lost 3 bases, the J end lost 2 bases, and 7 bases lay between the germline ends. Germline V CDR1 and CDR2: DFQATT, SNEGSKA (reference sequence). The CDR3 reads CSASVLNYGYTF. The CDR3 DNA follows: TGCAGTGCTAGTGTCCTGAACTATGGCTACACCTTC.

This chain links TRBV4-1 with TRBJ1-6; D possibly corresponds to TRBD1 (5 bases). The germline gives CDR1 MGHRA, CDR2 YSYEKL. Trimming took off 4 bases at V and 7 bases at J, with 11 bases between the two ends. The CDR3 loop spans 14 amino acids. The CDR3, as DNA: TGCGCCAGCAGCCGGGGCTTTGACAATTCACCCCTCCACTTT. It codes for CASSRGFDNSPLHF.

This chain links TRBV6-4 with TRBJ1-2; 8 nucleotides line up with TRBD1. Germline trimming cut 5 bases from V and 2 bases from J; bases unmatched to any gene: 16. The length of the CDR3 is 18 residues. Germline CDR1 and CDR2: MRHNA and SNTAGT. The CDR3 loop reads CASSKLPLTGVKNYGYTF. The CDR3 DNA is TGTGCCAGCAGTAAACTACCTCTGACAGGGGTTAAAAACTATGGCTACACCTTC.

The V call is TRBV6-6, the J call TRBJ2-2; a weak D match, TRBD2 (5 bases). The V gene's germline CDR1 is MNHNY and CDR2 SVGAGI (reference sequence). This CDR3 comprises 13 residues. V was clipped by 6 bases and J by 6 bases, with 11 bases between them. For the CDR3, the DNA is TGTGCCAGCAGGCCGCCGCGGGCCGGGGAGCTGTTTTTT. Amino acids: CASRPPRAGELFF.

The chain uses TRBV19 and TRBJ2-3, with D hard to call. Trimming left V 3 bases short and J 0 bases short, with 10 bases between. CDR1 and CDR2 from the germline V gene are LNHDA and SQIVND (reference sequence). The CDR3 totals 15 residues. This CDR3 reads CASSIRRISTDTQYF. CDR3 bases: TGTGCCAGTAGTATCCGGCGGATTAGCACAGATACGCAGTATTTT.

V gene TRBV11-2 combines with J gene TRBJ1-1; unclear D gene. Looked up from germline, CDR1 is SGHAT and CDR2 is FQNNGV. V was shortened by 0 bases and J by 7 bases, with 3 bases between the two germline ends. There are 11 residues in the CDR3. The CDR3 nucleotides are TGTGCCAGCAGCTTAGATTTTGAAGCTTTCTTT. Its translation: CASSLDFEAFF.

This chain connects TRBV5-1 to TRBJ2-2; 8 positions agree with TRBD1. Per the germline V gene, CDR1 is SGHRS and CDR2 is YFSETQ. Trimming took 0 bases from V and 7 from J; bases not matched to a gene: 8. The CDR3 consists of 16 residues. In nucleotides, the CDR3 is TGCGCCAGCAGCTTGGGAGGGACAGGTCATGGCGGGGAGCTGTTTTTT. As protein: CASSLGGTGHGGELFF.

The chain joins TRBV5-4 to TRBJ2-5, with 7 bases fitting TRBD2. The germline gives CDR1 SGHNT, CDR2 YYREEE (reference sequence). Losses at the gene ends were 8 bases for V and 5 bases for J; bases not matched to a gene: 12. The CDR3 is 14 residues long. CDR3 sequence (DNA): TGTGCCAGTCGGCGTTTGGGGGAGGGGGAGACCCAGTACTTC. Translation: CASRRLGEGETQYF.

The gene calls are TRBV10-1 and TRBJ2-1, with D possibly being TRBD1 (5 bases). The germline V gene has CDR1 WNHNN and CDR2 SYGVQD (reference sequence). The CDR3 extends over 15 amino acids. Trimming stripped 0 bases from V and 7 bases from J, with 13 bases between. The CDR3 region has the DNA TGCGCCAGCAGTGAGTCGACAGTATTGGGGAATGAGCAGTTCTTC. Translated, it gives CASSESTVLGNEQFF.

This clone was seen only once. The CDR3 loop is CAWGSQYSNQPQHF. CDR3 DNA sequence: TGTGCCTGGGGATCGCAGTATAGCAATCAGCCCCAGCATTTT. V usage is TRBV30 and J usage is TRBJ1-5, with D uncertain. The germline gives CDR1 GTSNPN, CDR2 SVGIG (reference sequence). The ends were cut back, 5 bases at V and 0 bases at J, with 11 bases in the middle. The CDR3 has 14 amino acids.

The chain has TRBV5-6 and TRBJ2-5; 7 bases line up with TRBD1. Germline loops: CDR1 SGHDT, CDR2 YYEEEE. With 4 bases clipped from V and 5 bases from J, the junction kept 8 bases outside the gene matches. This CDR3 region has 14 residues. The CDR3 sequence is CASSVRQGSETQYF. CDR3 DNA: TGTGCCAGCAGCGTCAGACAGGGATCGGAGACCCAGTACTTC.